Included here is one T cell receptor (beta chain) sequence, with context. CDR1 and CDR2 from the germline V gene are SEHNR and FQNEAQ (reference sequence). This CDR3 comprises 15 residues. Unmatched junction bases numbered 5, after V lost 4 bases and J lost 4 bases. These data come from a study of blood T cell repertoires in COVID-19. About the research overall: COVID-19 samples from acute and convalescent phases originated in the United States, Italy and Spain. T cells, B-cell-depleted T cells, or PBMCs supplied cDNA or gDNA.

Authors' analysis steps: Reference gene primer amplification gave estimated nucleated cell counts. Sequencing was performed with immunoSEQ multiplex PCR; in TCRdb, only in-frame clones are kept and a portion is missing. V, J and clone size are taken as reported in that table, and D and trimming were inferred from the DNA itself. The table records over 250,000 clones, roughly 90% of them present only once. The receptor was isolated from a woman aged 55-69 years with acute or convalescent COVID-19. The sequenced sample consisted of peripheral blood. The chain is built from TRBV7-9 and TRBJ1-4, with 8 bases fitting TRBD1. The CDR3 nucleotides read TGTGCCAGCAGCTCGGACAGGGTTCTTAATGAAAAACTGTTTTTT. It specifies CASSSDRVLNEKLFF.